Following are 20 T cell receptor beta chains from one sample sequenced in a study of molecular identifiers for immune sequencing clone quantification. TCRdb reprocessed the PCR reads with MiXCR, giving one entry per CDR3 protein. The table lists tens of thousands of distinct CDR3 sequences, about a fifth of them singletons. The sample taken for sequencing was naive CD8+ T cells from blood, with Jurkat cell RNA spiked in. Subset here: FACS-sorted CD8+CD4-CCR7+CD45RA+ naive T cells. All receptors derive from a human donor in good health. Some libraries in this study had Jurkat cell RNA spiked in.

This clonotype was seen repeatedly, ten times or more. This CDR3 reads CASGLGFGTGPTRSHGYTF. The CDR3 coding sequence is TGTGCTAGTGGTTTGGGGTTCGGGACAGGGCCCACCAGGTCTCATGGCTACACCTTC. This rearrangement joins TRBV12-5 to TRBJ1-2, with 9 bases fitting TRBD1. The CDR3 is 19 amino acids. Germline lookup yields CDR1 LGHNT and CDR2 FRNRAP. Trimming at V came to 1 base and at J to 6 bases, leaving 18 bases not matched to a gene.

This clonotype was seen ten or more times. The gene calls are TRBV2 and TRBJ2-7; 10 nucleotides match TRBD2. V trimming: 3 bases; J trimming: 6 bases; junction bases outside the gene matches: 8. The CDR3 length is 15 residues. Per germline, CDR1 SNHLY and CDR2 FYNNEI. CDR3 nucleotides: TGTGCCAGCAGTGAGACGACTAGCGGGCGAGCCGAGCAGTACTTC. Translated, it gives CASSETTSGRAEQYF.

This clonotype was recorded many times. The chain employs TRBV6-5 and TRBJ2-3, with D perhaps TRBD2 (5 bases). This CDR3 has 15 amino acids. The germline V and J ends were trimmed by 6 bases and 2 bases, with 15 bases remaining between them. The germline V gene has CDR1 MNHEY and CDR2 SVGAGI. In DNA form, the CDR3 reads TGTGCCAGCAGCAACCAAGGACTGGTCACAGATACGCAGTATTTT. As protein: CASSNQGLVTDTQYF.

This clonotype was seen repeatedly, ten times or more. The chain employs TRBV12-3 or TRBV12-4 and TRBJ2-2, with D possibly being TRBD2 (5 bases). The CDR3 is 16 residues long. V shed 0 bases and J shed 1 base, with 9 bases lying between them. The CDR3 DNA is TGTGCCAGCAGTTTAGCAGGAGGAGTGAACACCGGGGAGCTGTTTTTT. Translating it yields CASSLAGGVNTGELFF.

This clonotype was found many times. This chain connects TRBV7-9 to TRBJ2-3; 8 bases line up with TRBD2. This CDR3 contains 17 residues. Looked up from germline, CDR1 is SEHNR and CDR2 is FQNEAQ (reference sequence). The J segment lost 6 bases and the V segment lost 1 base, leaving 12 bases of the junction unmatched. This CDR3 is CASSLGLRTSRRDTQYF. The DNA of the CDR3 is TGTGCCAGCAGCTTAGGTTTAAGGACTAGCCGGAGGGATACGCAGTATTTT.

In its sample, this clonotype was seen many times. The chain carries TRBV9 and TRBJ2-3; 12 nucleotides align to TRBD2. V trimming: 5 bases; J trimming: 1 base; junction bases outside the gene matches: 2. CDR3 length: 15 residues. CDR1 SGDLS and CDR2 YYNGEE come from the germline V gene. DNA for the CDR3: TGTGCCAGCAGTTCTAGCGGGGGGGGCACAGATACGCAGTATTTT. Residues: CASSSSGGGTDTQYF.

This clonotype was picked up many times. The V and J genes are TRBV28 and TRBJ1-2; D may be TRBD1 (5 bases). Trimming removed 4 bases at V and 8 bases at J, with 11 bases between. Germline CDR1 is MDHEN and CDR2 is SYDVKM. This CDR3 comprises 12 residues. CDR3 in amino acids: CASSYDSNGYTF. CDR3 coding DNA: TGTGCCAGCAGTTATGACAGTAACGGCTACACCTTC.

This clonotype was observed many times. The chain carries TRBV20-1 and TRBJ1-2, with D possibly matching TRBD1 (5 bases). Germline V lookup: CDR1 DFQATT, CDR2 SNEGSKA (reference sequence). The CDR3 covers 15 residues. Trimming removed 0 bases at V and 2 bases at J, with 13 bases between. The CDR3 is CSARDPWGENYGYTF. CDR3 in DNA: TGCAGTGCTAGAGACCCATGGGGGGAAAACTATGGCTACACCTTC.

In its sample, this clonotype was seen many times. The J gene is TRBJ2-3, the V gene TRBV30; D is unresolved. The CDR3 consists of 12 residues. The V gene lost 2 bases and the J gene lost 2 bases, with 5 bases spanning the gap. Germline V CDR1 and CDR2: GTSNPN, SVGIG (reference sequence). CDR3 sequence: CAWSLVTDTQYF. Written as DNA, the CDR3 is TGTGCCTGGAGTTTGGTCACAGATACGCAGTATTTT.

In its sample, this clonotype was seen many times. The chain links TRBV7-9 to TRBJ1-1; no clear D. The CDR3 spans 13 residues. The germline gives CDR1 SEHNR, CDR2 FQNEAQ (reference sequence). V was shortened by 4 bases and J by 0 bases, with 6 bases between the two germline ends. The CDR3 region has the DNA TGTGCCAGCAGCTCGACATTGAACACTGAAGCTTTCTTT. This translates into CASSSTLNTEAFF.

This clonotype has a count of ten or more. The rearrangement joins TRBV12-3 or TRBV12-4 to TRBJ2-5; no clear D. The V and J ends lost 5 bases and 3 bases respectively, with 7 bases between them. The CDR3 covers 12 residues. CDR3: CASSLTKETQYF. In DNA, the CDR3 is TGTGCCAGCAGTCTAACCAAAGAGACCCAGTACTTC.

This clonotype was seen ten or more times. V gene TRBV3-1 combines with J gene TRBJ2-3; D possibly corresponds to TRBD1 (5 bases). Germline CDR1 is LGHDT and CDR2 is YNNKEL (reference sequence). This CDR3 has 15 residues. V was cut by 0 bases and J by 4 bases, with 11 bases left in between. The DNA of the CDR3 is TGTGCCAGCAGCCAAGACAGGGATTTCGCAGATACGCAGTATTTT. Its translation: CASSQDRDFADTQYF.

For this clonotype: This could be a read error, since a much larger clone is one nucleotide away. The V call is TRBV28, the J call TRBJ2-1; D is unclear. CDR3 length equals 15 residues. Per germline, CDR1 MDHEN and CDR2 SYDVKM. V dropped 2 bases and J dropped 2 bases, with 10 bases sitting between them. CDR3 sequence: CASSLQEMPYNEQFF. The CDR3 bases are TGTGCCAGCAGTTTACAGGAGATGCCCTACAATGAGCAGTTCTTC.

The rearrangement joins TRBV5-6 to TRBJ2-1; 12 bases are shared with TRBD2. After removal of 3 bases from V and 7 bases from J, the junction contained 5 bases not matched to a gene. This CDR3 comprises 15 residues. Germline V gene lookup returns CDR1 SGHDT and CDR2 YYEEEE. The CDR3 nucleotides are TGTGCCAGCAGCTCAGGACTAGCGGGAAAGAATGAGCAGTTCTTC. Its protein is CASSSGLAGKNEQFF.

This clonotype has a count of ten or more. This chain links TRBV4-1 with TRBJ1-6, with 9 bases lining up with TRBD1. Looked up from germline, CDR1 is MGHRA and CDR2 is YSYEKL. Unmatched junction bases numbered 9, after V lost 4 bases and J lost 5 bases. The length of the CDR3 is 17 residues. The CDR3 is CASSLRSGTGNNSPLHF. The CDR3 coding sequence is TGCGCCAGCAGCCTACGATCCGGGACAGGGAATAATTCACCCCTCCACTTT.

This clonotype was counted at least ten times. This rearrangement joins TRBV5-1 to TRBJ2-3; possibly TRBD1 or TRBD2 for D (6 bases each). Per germline, CDR1 SGHRS and CDR2 YFSETQ. The CDR3 has 15 amino acids. The V and J ends lost 5 bases and 2 bases respectively, with 15 bases between them. CDR3 protein: CASSRGESFTDTQYF. CDR3 bases: TGCGCCAGCAGTAGGGGGGAGTCATTCACAGATACGCAGTATTTT.

Note on this clonotype: A much larger clone is a single base away; this may be a read error. No conserved phenylalanine or tryptophan ends this CDR3, so it is likely a read error. The V gene is TRBV7-2, the J gene TRBJ2-1; D unclear. V lost 3 bases to trimming and J lost 8 bases, with 5 bases between them. The CDR3 is 11 amino acids. From germline, CDR1 is SGHTA and CDR2 FQGNSA. The CDR3 sequence: CASSFSDEQFS. In DNA form, the CDR3 reads TGTGCCAGCAGCTTCAGCGATGAGCAGTTCTCC.

This clonotype was recorded at least ten times. This chain connects TRBV7-9 to TRBJ1-4; no reliable D call. Germline assignment: CDR1 SEHNR and CDR2 FQNEAQ (reference sequence). This CDR3 is 15 amino acids long. V lost 8 bases and J lost 7, with 20 bases in between. The CDR3 sequence: CASEAMALVGEKLFF. Here the CDR3 DNA reads TGTGCCAGCGAGGCCATGGCACTAGTAGGTGAAAAACTGTTTTTT. Variable domain in full (rest from reference TRBV7-9 and TRBJ1-4): DTGVSQNPRHKITKRGQNVTFRCDPISEHNRLYWYRQTLGQGPEFLTYFQNEAQLEKSRLLSDRFSAERPKGSFSTLEIQRTEQGDSAMYLCASEAMALVGEKLFFGSGTQLSVL.

This clonotype showed up many times. This chain joins TRBV7-9 and TRBJ1-1; 7 bases map to TRBD1. J was trimmed by 0 bases and V by 2 bases; bases with no gene match: 9. Looked up from germline, CDR1 is SEHNR and CDR2 is FQNEAQ (reference sequence). CDR3 length: 17 amino acids. CDR3 DNA: TGTGCCAGCAGCTTACTGGCGGGGGACAGCATGAACACTGAAGCTTTCTTT. Its protein is CASSLLAGDSMNTEAFF. Complete variable domain (other parts from reference TRBV7-9 and TRBJ1-1): DTGVSQNPRHKITKRGQNVTFRCDPISEHNRLYWYRQTLGQGPEFLTYFQNEAQLEKSRLLSDRFSAERPKGSFSTLEIQRTEQGDSAMYLCASSLLAGDSMNTEAFFGQGTRLTVV.

This clonotype was seen ten or more times. The CDR3 nucleotides are TGTGCCATCTTGTCCCGGACAGGTCGGACAGATACGCAGTATTTT. Translated: CAILSRTGRTDTQYF. The chain recombines TRBV2 with TRBJ2-3; 7 nucleotides align to TRBD1. CDR1 SNHLY and CDR2 FYNNEI come from the germline V gene. The J segment lost 3 bases and the V segment lost 10 bases, leaving 13 bases of the junction unmatched. This CDR3 is built from 15 residues.